The sequence of this T cell receptor (beta chain) was determined in a study of chemoradiotherapy in HPV16-positive cancers. On this clone: What it binds is unknown.

Using immunoSEQ multiplex PCR, the repertoire was profiled, and TCRdb retains in-frame clones only, with some absent. This repertoire shows roughly 70,000 clones, about 90% found once; its top ten account for 3.5% to 4.5%. Study results and caveats: Non-HPV-specific T cells did not expand in tumors during treatment, whereas candidate HPV-specific clones and E7-related motifs did.

Germline-derived CDR1 and CDR2 are MDHEN and SYDVKM. CDR3 length: 15 residues. V was trimmed by 4 bases and J by 2 bases, leaving 11 bases between them. The clonotype originates from a human donor with HPV-associated anogenital cancer. This chain joins TRBV28 and TRBJ2-2; TRBD2 might be the D (5 bases). Sequenced material: blood, taken from a patient who underwent chemoradiotherapy. The CDR3 DNA sequence: TGTGCCAGCAGTTCGGGATTCGGTAACACCGGGGAGCTGTTTTTT. Translation: CASSSGFGNTGELFF.